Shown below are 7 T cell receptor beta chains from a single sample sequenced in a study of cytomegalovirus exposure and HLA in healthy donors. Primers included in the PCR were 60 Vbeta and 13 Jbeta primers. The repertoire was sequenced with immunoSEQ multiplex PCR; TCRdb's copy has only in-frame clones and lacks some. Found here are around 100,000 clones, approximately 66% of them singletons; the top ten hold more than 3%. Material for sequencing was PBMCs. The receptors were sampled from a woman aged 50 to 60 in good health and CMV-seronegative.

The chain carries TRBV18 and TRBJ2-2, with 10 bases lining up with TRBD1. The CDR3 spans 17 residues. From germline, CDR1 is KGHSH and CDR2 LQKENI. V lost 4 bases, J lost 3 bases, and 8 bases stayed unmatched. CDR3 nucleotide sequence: TGTGCCAGCTCACTGGCGACAGGGGGCGCCGACACCGGGGAGCTGTTTTTT. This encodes CASSLATGGADTGELFF.

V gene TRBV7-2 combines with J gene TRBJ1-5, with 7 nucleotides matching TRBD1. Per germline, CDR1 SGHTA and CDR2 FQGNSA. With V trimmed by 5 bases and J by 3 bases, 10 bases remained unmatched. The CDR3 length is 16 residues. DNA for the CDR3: TGTGCCAGCAGCCTATCGGGACAGTATATCAATCAGCCCCAGCATTTT. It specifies CASSLSGQYINQPQHF.

The CDR3 DNA reads TGTGCCAGCAGTGAAATGACAGCCTATGGCTACACCTTC. This encodes CASSEMTAYGYTF. The chain is built from TRBV2 and TRBJ1-2; a weak D match, TRBD1 (5 bases). Trimming removed 2 bases from V and 4 bases from J, with 8 bases in between. This CDR3 contains 13 residues. Germline V gene sequence: CDR1 SNHLY, CDR2 FYNNEI.

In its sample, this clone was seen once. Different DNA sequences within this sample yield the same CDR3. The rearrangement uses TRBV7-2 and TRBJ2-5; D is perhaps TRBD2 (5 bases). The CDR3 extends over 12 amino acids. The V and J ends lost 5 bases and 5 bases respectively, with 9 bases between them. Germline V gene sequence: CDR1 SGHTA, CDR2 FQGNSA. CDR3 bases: TGTGCCAGCAGCCCCACGGGGGAGACCCAGTACTTC. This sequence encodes CASSPTGETQYF.

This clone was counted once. In DNA form, the CDR3 reads TGTGCCAGCAGCTTAGGACTAGCCGACACCGGGGAGCTGTTTTTT. This encodes CASSLGLADTGELFF. The chain carries TRBV11-3 and TRBJ2-2; 7 bases match TRBD2. CDR1 is SGHNT and CDR2 is YENEEA in the germline V gene. V gave up 1 base and J gave up 3 bases; unmatched junction bases: 2. The CDR3 sequence is 15 residues long.

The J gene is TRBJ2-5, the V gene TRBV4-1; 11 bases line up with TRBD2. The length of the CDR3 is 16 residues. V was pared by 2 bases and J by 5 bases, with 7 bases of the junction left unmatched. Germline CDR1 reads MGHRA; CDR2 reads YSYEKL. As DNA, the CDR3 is TGCGCCAGCAGCCAACTGGCCCGACTAGCGGGGGAGACCCAGTACTTC. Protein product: CASSQLARLAGETQYF.

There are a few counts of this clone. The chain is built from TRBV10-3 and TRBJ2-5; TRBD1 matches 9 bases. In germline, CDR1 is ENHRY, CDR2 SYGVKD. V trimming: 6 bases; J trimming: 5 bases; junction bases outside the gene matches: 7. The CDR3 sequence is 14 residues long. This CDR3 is CAISPGTGNETQYF. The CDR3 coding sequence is TGTGCCATCAGCCCCGGGACAGGGAACGAGACCCAGTACTTC.